This T cell receptor beta chain was sequenced during a study of blood T cells in healthy people across ages. Study-wide findings and caveats: Older individuals had lower TCR beta diversity per million T cells (the decline was roughly linear).

To note about this clonotype: Its specificity is unknown.

A second PCR of about 6 to 12 cycles used a sample-barcoded 5' primer and a J-beta primer mix. With 12 random nucleotides, a template-switch adaptor tagged each individual cDNA molecule. Every sample produced at least 3 million CDR3-containing paired-end reads. TCRdb reprocessed the 5' RACE reads via MiXCR and lists one record per CDR3 protein. The data contain hundreds of thousands of distinct CDR3 sequences, about half of them singletons. CDR1 is DFQATT and CDR2 is SNEGSKA in the germline V gene (reference sequence). The CDR3 is made up of 14 amino acids. Trimming took 0 bases from V and 0 from J, leaving 6 bases between them.

The clonotype was recovered from a woman aged 60-75 years in good health. Material: blood. The chain carries TRBV20-1 and TRBJ1-5; D ambiguous. Here the CDR3 reads CSARDVNSNQPQHF. In DNA, the CDR3 is TGCAGTGCTAGAGACGTGAATAGCAATCAGCCCCAGCATTTT.